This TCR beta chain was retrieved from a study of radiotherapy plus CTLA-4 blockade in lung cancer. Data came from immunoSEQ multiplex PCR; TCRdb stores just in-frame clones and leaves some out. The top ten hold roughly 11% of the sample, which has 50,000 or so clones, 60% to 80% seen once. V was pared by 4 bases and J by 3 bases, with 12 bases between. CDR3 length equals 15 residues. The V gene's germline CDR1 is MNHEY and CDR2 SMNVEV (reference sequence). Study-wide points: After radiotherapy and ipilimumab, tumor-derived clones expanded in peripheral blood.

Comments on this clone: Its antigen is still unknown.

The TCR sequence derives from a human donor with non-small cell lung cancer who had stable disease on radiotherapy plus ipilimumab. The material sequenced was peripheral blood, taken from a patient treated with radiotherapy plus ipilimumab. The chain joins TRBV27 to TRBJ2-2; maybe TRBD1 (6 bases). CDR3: CASSSLTGYTGELFF. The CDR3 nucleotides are TGTGCCAGCAGTTCCCTGACAGGCTACACCGGGGAGCTGTTTTTT.